The source of this T cell receptor beta chain is a study of a mutant IDH1 vaccine in newly diagnosed glioma. Overall study context: The patients were given eight vaccinations, one each in weeks 1, 3, 5, 7, 11, 15, 19 and 23. Vaccinations were initiated 4-6 weeks following radiotherapy alone, or were given together with temozolomide cycles. Treated individuals were around 60% male and roughly 40% female, averaging roughly 40 years of age. Most had both radiotherapy and temozolomide beforehand; others had only one.

Generated by immunoSEQ multiplex PCR, the TCRdb table keeps only in-frame clones and is missing some. The table has more than 30,000 clones, around 87% seen once; the top ten hold roughly 20%. The germline CDR1 and CDR2 sequences are SEHNR and FQNEAQ (reference sequence). This CDR3 region has 14 residues. V shed 1 base and J 8 bases; nucleotides not matched to a gene: 3. Documented time point: week 11, during vaccination. The content of each vaccine dose was 300 ug of mutant IDH1 20-mer peptide, and topical imiquimod accompanied it. For this clone: No antigen is known for it.

Specimen: PBMCs, collected from a glioma patient whose treatment included an IDH1 peptide vaccine. This receptor was taken from a man aged 18 to 30 with glioma. J is TRBJ1-2 and V is TRBV7-9, with 11 bases fitting TRBD1. The CDR3 loop is CASSLGTGGFGYTF. The CDR3 DNA follows: TGTGCCAGCAGCTTAGGGACAGGGGGCTTCGGCTACACCTTC.